This T cell receptor (beta chain) was sequenced during a study of blood T cells in healthy people across ages. Study results and limitations: Versus aged donors, long-lived donors had higher diversity and more naive CD4+ cells. Unsorted PBMCs blocked a conclusive comparison of naive and antigen-experienced cells.

PCR was performed a second time for roughly 7 to 12 cycles using a sample-barcoded 5' primer and a J-beta primer mix. TCRdb reprocessed the 5' RACE reads with MiXCR, giving one entry per CDR3 protein. The data show some 1.6 million distinct CDR3 sequences, 30% to 35% seen once. Healthy Caucasian individuals from Russia aged roughly 6 to 90 served as donors. Peripheral blood samples of around 9.5 milliliters were drawn from each donor. This clonotype was recorded a few times. Its specificity is unknown. V was trimmed by 4 bases and J by 0 bases, leaving 10 bases between them. Germline CDR1 reads KGHSH; CDR2 reads LQKENI. The CDR3 loop spans 14 amino acids.

This TCR came from a woman in her 30s in good health. The rearrangement uses TRBV18 and TRBJ2-7; D perhaps matches TRBD1 (6 bases). Specimen: blood. The CDR3 bases are TGTGCCAGCTCACTATGGACAGCCTCCTACGAGCAGTACTTC. This codes for CASSLWTASYEQYF.